This TCR beta chain was recorded in a study of CD8 T cells in Susac syndrome. The CDR3 has 13 amino acids. V shed 9 bases, J shed 1 base, and the junction held 4 bases outside the gene matches. Looked up from germline, CDR1 is MDHEN and CDR2 is SYDVKM. With respect to this clonotype: Its specificity is not known.

Study observations and caveats: The study recognized that its TCR sequencing and HLA analysis covered a relatively small number of individuals.

CD8+ and CD4+ T cells circulating in blood were sequenced for TCR beta. Random hexamers were used to reverse transcribe 0.5 to 1 ug of RNA. The authors amplified TCR beta CDR3 across 54 Vbeta and 13 Jbeta using immunoSEQ multiplex PCR. Each CDR3 protein gets one entry after TCRdb re-called the immunoSEQ multiplex PCR reads with MiXCR. The table includes hundreds of thousands of distinct CDR3 sequences, approximately 91% detected once. This chain joins TRBV28 and TRBJ2-7; 9 nucleotides align to TRBD1. The clonotype was recovered from a human donor with multiple sclerosis. The sequenced sample was CD8+ T cells from PBMCs. DNA of the CDR3: TGTGCCAGTCAGACAGGGGGATCCTACGAGCAGTACTTC. Translation: CASQTGGSYEQYF.